This TCR beta chain was identified in a study of T-cell memory formation after mild COVID-19. Looking at the study overall: The TCR clusters were mostly specific to one donor.

It was 5'RACE with constant-segment primers that produced the TCR alpha and TCR beta cDNA libraries, which carried sample barcodes and UMIs. Using its own MiXCR run on the 5' RACE reads, TCRdb lists one record per CDR3 protein. The table includes 350,000 to 450,000 distinct CDR3 sequences, roughly 20% detected once. Germline CDR1 is ENHRY and CDR2 is SYGVKD. Trimming took 4 bases from V and 2 from J; bases not matched to a gene: 3. This CDR3 is built from 15 residues. The clonotype was recovered from an adult woman who had mild COVID-19 (a few samples of this study predate the infection). Cell type and time point are not known. Sample: PBMCs or a T cell subset sorted from them (not recorded which). This sequence joins TRBV10-3 and TRBJ2-7; 12 bases map to TRBD1. In DNA form, the CDR3 reads TGTGCCATCAGTGCGCGGGACAGGGGGCCCTACGAGCAGTACTTC. This encodes CAISARDRGPYEQYF.